Listed here are 24 T cell receptor beta chains from one sample, sequenced in a study of blood T cell repertoires in COVID-19. Profiled with immunoSEQ multiplex PCR; TCRdb holds only in-frame clones, not every one. The sample includes over 90,000 clones, 75% to 95% seen only once; the top ten take about 5%. Specimen: peripheral blood. These receptors were taken from a man aged 45-65 years with acute or convalescent COVID-19.

The chain joins TRBV30 to TRBJ1-1; D remains ambiguous. V was clipped by 4 bases and J by 0 bases, with 6 bases between them. The CDR3 loop spans 12 amino acids. Per germline, CDR1 GTSNPN and CDR2 SVGIG (reference sequence). DNA of the CDR3: TGTGCCTGGATTAAGCTGAACACTGAAGCTTTCTTT. It encodes CAWIKLNTEAFF.

The V gene is TRBV19, the J gene TRBJ1-2, with 9 bases aligning to TRBD1. The V gene's germline CDR1 is LNHDA and CDR2 SQIVND (reference sequence). CDR3 length equals 15 residues. The J segment lost 8 bases and the V segment lost 9 bases, leaving 16 bases of the junction unmatched. CDR3 protein: CASQSSSGTGHGYTF. CDR3 nucleotides: TGTGCCAGCCAATCTTCCTCCGGGACAGGGCACGGCTACACCTTC.

This clone was counted a single time. The chain is built from TRBV29-1 and TRBJ2-5; D is unresolved. Germline CDR1 reads SQVTM; CDR2 reads ANQGSEA. CDR3 length: 11 residues. Trimming left V 7 bases short and J 4 bases short, with 10 bases between. The CDR3 spells CSATRLETQYF. The CDR3 DNA reads as TGCAGCGCTACTCGCTTAGAGACCCAGTACTTC.

The gene calls are TRBV19 and TRBJ2-1; 7 bases fit TRBD2. J gave up 9 bases and V 0 bases, and 11 bases lay outside the gene matches. Germline V gene sequence: CDR1 LNHDA, CDR2 SQIVND (reference sequence). CDR3 length equals 16 residues. As DNA, the CDR3 is TGTGCCAGTAGTATAGAAGCGGGATGGGGCTTAGGTGAGCAGTTCTTC. Protein sequence: CASSIEAGWGLGEQFF.

The chain combines TRBV6-5 with TRBJ2-3; D unclear. This CDR3 region has 16 residues. The germline gives CDR1 MNHEY, CDR2 SVGAGI. V was pared by 2 bases and J by 3 bases, with 15 bases between. The CDR3 sequence is CASSYNRLRLTDTQYF. As DNA, the CDR3 is TGTGCCAGCAGTTACAACCGCCTTCGACTGACAGATACGCAGTATTTT.

The chain has TRBV6-2 or TRBV6-3 and TRBJ2-2; D unclear. Trimming cost V 0 bases and J 5 bases, with 4 bases left between them. The CDR3 covers 13 residues. In germline, CDR1 is MNHEY, CDR2 SVGEGT. CDR3 sequence: CASSYSRTGELFF. The CDR3 coding sequence is TGTGCCAGCAGTTACTCCAGAACCGGGGAGCTGTTTTTT.

This chain links TRBV9 with TRBJ1-2; D gene unclear. The CDR3 is 13 amino acids. V lost 4 bases and J 5 bases, leaving 12 bases between the germline ends. Germline V CDR1 and CDR2: SGDLS, YYNGEE. CDR3 nucleotides: TGTGCCAGCAGCCGTTCTGGAGGATATGGCTACACCTTC. Protein product: CASSRSGGYGYTF.

The gene calls are TRBV10-3 and TRBJ2-2, with TRBD1 matching over 8 bases. The CDR3 has 15 amino acids. The V gene end was trimmed by 6 bases and the J gene end by 7 bases; junction bases not matched to a gene: 10. The germline V gene encodes CDR1 ENHRY and CDR2 SYGVKD. The CDR3 spells CAISRTGQDGGELFF. In DNA form, the CDR3 reads TGTGCCATCAGCCGGACAGGGCAGGATGGCGGGGAGCTGTTTTTT.

CDR3 amino acids: CASSLSGPAGVVKNIQYF. Written as DNA, the CDR3 is TGTGCCAGCAGCTTGTCCGGGCCTGCGGGAGTGGTCAAAAACATTCAGTACTTC. The chain recombines TRBV5-6 with TRBJ2-4; 7 bases agree with TRBD2. V lost 1 base, J lost 3 bases, and 13 bases stayed unmatched. This CDR3 comprises 18 residues. Germline loops: CDR1 SGHDT, CDR2 YYEEEE.

The J gene is TRBJ2-2, the V gene TRBV5-1; D may be TRBD2 (7 bases). Trimming removed 4 bases at V and 4 bases at J, with 17 bases between. CDR1 SGHRS and CDR2 YFSETQ come from the germline V gene. This CDR3 comprises 16 residues. The CDR3 DNA reads TGCGCCAGCAGCATAGAGGGGGGGCCTGGCACCGGGGAGCTGTTTTTT. Amino acid sequence: CASSIEGGPGTGELFF. Full variable domain (rest looked up from reference TRBV5-1 and TRBJ2-2): KAGVTQTPRYLIKTRGQQVTLSCSPISGHRSVSWYQQTPGQGLQFLFEYFSETQRNKGNFPGRFSGRQFSNSRSEMNVSTLELGDSALYLCASSIEGGPGTGELFFGEGSRLTVL.

The chain links TRBV18 to TRBJ2-3; 8 nucleotides agree with TRBD1. CDR1 KGHSH and CDR2 LQKENI come from the germline V gene. Germline trimming cut 6 bases from V and 4 bases from J; bases unmatched to any gene: 3. The CDR3 consists of 13 residues. CDR3 nucleotides: TGTGCCAGCTCTGCGACAGGGGCAGATACGCAGTATTTT. It specifies CASSATGADTQYF.

This chain connects TRBV24-1 to TRBJ2-1; TRBD2 agrees at 12 bases. From germline, CDR1 is KGHDR and CDR2 SFDVKD. This CDR3 has 16 amino acids. After removal of 6 bases from V and 7 bases from J, the junction contained 9 bases not matched to a gene. CDR3 protein: CATSLQTSGSRNEQFF. In DNA, the CDR3 is TGTGCCACCAGTTTACAGACTAGCGGGAGTAGGAATGAGCAGTTCTTC.

The CDR3 DNA is TGTGCCAGCGGGGTAGAGGTCCTACAGGGCGGGAATGAGCAGTTCTTC. Translation: CASGVEVLQGGNEQFF. The genes are TRBV27 and TRBJ2-1, with D possibly TRBD1 on 6 matching bases. Per the germline V gene, CDR1 is MNHEY and CDR2 is SMNVEV (reference sequence). Deletions cut 8 bases from V and 7 bases from J, with 24 bases between. The CDR3 is 16 residues long.

The chain couples TRBV15 to TRBJ1-5, with 9 nucleotides matching TRBD1. J lost 6 bases, V lost 3 bases, and 15 bases had no gene match. This CDR3 region has 18 residues. Germline V gene sequence: CDR1 LNHNV, CDR2 YYDKDF (reference sequence). Here the CDR3 DNA reads TGTGCCACCAGCAGGGGTCCGGGACAGGGAAGGTCCAGTCAGCCCCAGCATTTT. Protein: CATSRGPGQGRSSQPQHF.

The CDR3 reads CASGSGTANSPLHF. The CDR3 nucleotides read TGTGCTAGTGGATCCGGGACAGCGAATTCACCCCTCCACTTT. The chain links TRBV12-5 to TRBJ1-6, with 7 positions matching TRBD1. Germline assignment: CDR1 LGHNT and CDR2 FRNRAP. The CDR3 runs to 14 residues. V trimming: 6 bases; J trimming: 7 bases; junction bases outside the gene matches: 6. Together with reference TRBV12-5 and TRBJ1-6, the CDR3 gives the full variable domain: DARVTQTPRHKVTEMGQEVTMRCQPILGHNTVFWYRQTMMQGLELLAYFRNRAPLDDSGMPKDRFSAEMPDATLATLKIQPSEPRDSAVYFCASGSGTANSPLHFGNGTRLTVT.

CDR3 residues: CASSHQTSGTHNEQFF. The CDR3 nucleotides are TGTGCCAGCAGCCACCAGACTAGCGGAACACACAATGAGCAGTTCTTC. This chain links TRBV3-1 (or the pseudogene TRBV3-2) with TRBJ2-1, with 9 bases that match TRBD2. The V and J ends lost 3 bases and 5 bases, in that order; junction bases with no gene match: 8. The CDR3 contains 16 residues. CDR1 is LGHDT and CDR2 is YNNKEL in the germline V gene (reference sequence).

The chain links TRBV11-2 to TRBJ1-2, with TRBD1 matching over 9 bases. V was clipped by 5 bases and J by 1 base; unmatched bases: 5. In germline, CDR1 is SGHAT, CDR2 FQNNGV. The CDR3 is made up of 15 amino acids. The CDR3 sequence is CASSHGQGNNYGYTF. The CDR3 nucleotides read TGTGCCAGCAGCCACGGACAGGGGAATAACTATGGCTACACCTTC. The full variable domain, completed using reference TRBV11-2 and TRBJ1-2, is EAGVAQSPRYKIIEKRQSVAFWCNPISGHATLYWYQQILGQGPKLLIQFQNNGVVDDSQLPKDRFSAERLKGVDSTLKIQPAKLEDSAVYLCASSHGQGNNYGYTFGSGTRLTVV.

This clone was recorded once. V gene TRBV23-1 combines with J gene TRBJ1-2; D remains ambiguous. TRBV23-1 counts as an open reading frame of uncertain function. V was cut by 2 bases and J by 8 bases, with 15 bases left in between. This CDR3 has 14 residues. The CDR3 DNA sequence: TGCGCCAGCAGTCAAACGGGTTGGTCCACGGGCTACACCTTC. Its translation is CASSQTGWSTGYTF.

J is TRBJ2-2 and V is TRBV19; 10 bases fit TRBD1. This CDR3 comprises 15 residues. Germline CDR1 reads LNHDA; CDR2 reads SQIVND (reference sequence). V shed 6 bases, J shed 3 bases, and the junction held 4 bases outside the gene matches. CDR3 residues: CASRPGTGDTGELFF. In nucleotides, the CDR3 is TGTGCCAGTAGGCCCGGGACAGGGGACACCGGGGAGCTGTTTTTT. The full variable domain, rest sourced from reference TRBV19 and TRBJ2-2, is DGGITQSPKYLFRKEGQNVTLSCEQNLNHDAMYWYRQDPGQGLRLIYYSQIVNDFQKGDIAEGYSVSREKKESFPLTVTSAQKNPTAFYLCASRPGTGDTGELFFGEGSRLTVL.

This chain links TRBV27 with TRBJ2-1; 7 nucleotides align to TRBD2. The germline V gene has CDR1 MNHEY and CDR2 SMNVEV (reference sequence). The CDR3 consists of 13 residues. The J segment lost 4 bases and the V segment lost 8 bases, leaving 5 bases of the junction unmatched. CDR3 sequence: CASASGTYNEQFF. The CDR3 bases are TGTGCCAGCGCCAGCGGGACGTACAATGAGCAGTTCTTC.

The chain couples TRBV9 to TRBJ2-3; D might be TRBD1 (6 bases). The CDR3 contains 15 residues. In germline, CDR1 is SGDLS, CDR2 YYNGEE. V lost 1 base to trimming and J lost 2 bases, with 11 bases between them. This chain's CDR3 is CASSVSGQDTDTQYF. The CDR3 region has the DNA TGTGCCAGCAGCGTATCGGGACAAGACACAGATACGCAGTATTTT.

The V call is TRBV4-2, the J call TRBJ1-2; 7 bases are shared with TRBD1. The CDR3 consists of 15 residues. V was clipped by 0 bases and J by 7 bases; unmatched bases: 8. Looked up from germline, CDR1 is LGHNA and CDR2 is YNFKEQ. The CDR3 protein is CASSQEGGQIGGYTF. The DNA for the CDR3 is TGTGCCAGCAGCCAAGAGGGGGGACAGATTGGTGGCTACACCTTC.

The chain uses TRBV27 and TRBJ1-4; D perhaps matches TRBD1 (5 bases). CDR3 length: 14 amino acids. CDR1 is MNHEY, CDR2 SMNVEV, per germline (reference sequence). Trimming left V 6 bases short and J 5 bases short, with 13 bases between. Here the CDR3 DNA reads TGTGCCAGCAGACAGGACGGGGGGAATGAAAAACTGTTTTTT. Residues: CASRQDGGNEKLFF.

Details on this clone: The sample has other DNA sequences that encode this CDR3 too. The chain links TRBV27 to TRBJ1-1; 7 bases are a match to TRBD1. CDR3 length equals 12 residues. Trimming removed 3 bases from V and 5 bases from J; junction bases left unmatched: 0. CDR1 MNHEY and CDR2 SMNVEV come from the germline V gene (reference sequence). CDR3 coding DNA: TGTGCCAGCAGTTTCAGGGGGACTGAAGCTTTCTTT. Translation gives CASSFRGTEAFF.